This paragraph reports one T cell receptor (beta chain). Combining a sample-barcoded 5' primer with a J-beta primer mix, a second PCR ran for 7 to 11 cycles. Every individual sample yielded 2.5 million or more paired-end reads (each containing CDR3). TCRdb called the 5' RACE reads again in MiXCR, with one record for every CDR3 protein. The sample carries roughly 680,000 distinct CDR3 sequences, roughly half recorded once. Isolation yielded PBMCs, at least 7 million per sample, in every case. The record originates from a study of blood T cells in healthy people across ages. Germline values: CDR1 SGHRS, CDR2 YFSETQ. The CDR3 is 13 amino acids. Trimming shortened V by 4 bases and J by 9 bases, and 15 bases separated the two germline ends.

Specimen: blood. This clonotype originated in a woman aged 80 or older in good health. The rearrangement joins TRBV5-1 to TRBJ2-3; the D is unclear. The DNA of the CDR3 is TGCGCCAGCAGCGTGATACCAAGCGAAACGCAGTATTTT. Amino acid sequence: CASSVIPSETQYF. The full variable domain, completed using reference TRBV5-1 and TRBJ2-3, is KAGVTQTPRYLIKTRGQQVTLSCSPISGHRSVSWYQQTPGQGLQFLFEYFSETQRNKGNFPGRFSGRQFSNSRSEMNVSTLELGDSALYLCASSVIPSETQYFGPGTRLTVL.